This passage covers 14 T cell receptor beta chains from one sample sequenced in a study of human T cells and chemical hapten exposure. Time point reported: patch test 1, 2 weeks after DPC sensitization. Treatment here: therapeutic diphenylcyclopropenone sensitization with weekly scalp DPC. Each CDR3 protein is one row after TCRdb ran MiXCR on the RACE reads. This sample has 150,000 to 200,000 distinct CDR3 sequences, with approximately 20% found just once. The source material was whole blood, sampled in connection with sensitization to the hapten diphenylcyclopropenone (DPC). Receptor source: a woman in her forties or fifties with alopecia areata. Some clones in this sample may be carry-over from other donors' samples.

This clonotype was detected a few times. The chain employs TRBV20-1 and TRBJ2-1; 8 bases fit TRBD2. The CDR3 spans 16 residues. Germline CDR1 reads DFQATT; CDR2 reads SNEGSKA (reference sequence). With V trimmed by 0 bases and J by 7 bases, 11 bases remained unmatched. The CDR3 DNA reads TGCAGTGCTAGAGATGAAGCGGGAGCGTTTCGAAATGAGCAGTTCTTC. Protein sequence: CSARDEAGAFRNEQFF.

V usage is TRBV2 and J usage is TRBJ1-2; maybe TRBD1 (6 bases). The germline V and J ends were trimmed by 4 bases and 8 bases, with 17 bases remaining between them. The CDR3 is 14 amino acids. Germline V gives CDR1 SNHLY, CDR2 FYNNEI. The CDR3, as DNA: TGTGCCAGCAGTGGAAACAGGGAGGTGGGGGGCTACACCTTC. Its protein is CASSGNREVGGYTF.

This clonotype was seen a few times. The rearrangement uses TRBV9 and TRBJ1-1, with 9 nucleotides matching TRBD1. The CDR3 spans 12 residues. Germline V gene lookup returns CDR1 SGDLS and CDR2 YYNGEE. V gave up 4 bases and J gave up 10 bases; unmatched junction bases: 5. This CDR3 reads CASSTYRGPAFF. CDR3 DNA sequence: TGTGCCAGCAGCACGTACAGGGGGCCAGCTTTCTTT.

The gene calls are TRBV27 and TRBJ1-1; D call uncertain. Germline V gene lookup returns CDR1 MNHEY and CDR2 SMNVEV (reference sequence). Between the trimmed V and J ends, which lost 4 bases and 1 base, there was a span of 13 bases. This CDR3 spans 15 amino acids. CDR3 protein: CASSSILGGNTEAFF. CDR3 sequence (DNA): TGTGCCAGCAGTTCCATACTTGGAGGGAACACTGAAGCTTTCTTT.

This clonotype has just one count. The chain uses TRBV11-2 and TRBJ2-7; 10 positions agree with TRBD1. Germline CDR1 reads SGHAT; CDR2 reads FQNNGV. The CDR3 is made up of 15 amino acids. V was clipped by 3 bases and J by 2 bases; unmatched bases: 4. CDR3 sequence: CASSLGTGAPYEQYF. In nucleotides, the CDR3 is TGTGCCAGCAGCTTGGGGACAGGGGCACCCTACGAGCAGTACTTC.

This clonotype was observed at least ten times. The gene calls are TRBV5-1 and TRBJ2-2; D is possibly TRBD1 or TRBD2 (5 bases each). Trimming stripped 0 bases from V and 5 bases from J, with 20 bases between. The length of the CDR3 is 18 residues. Germline CDR1 is SGHRS and CDR2 is YFSETQ. CDR3 sequence: CASSLVSSPGARTGELFF. The DNA of the CDR3 is TGCGCCAGCAGCTTGGTCTCATCCCCCGGGGCGAGGACCGGGGAGCTGTTTTTT.

A few counts support this clonotype. The chain has TRBV21-1 and TRBJ2-7. TRBV21-1 is a recognized pseudogene. This CDR3 region has 15 residues. The CDR3 protein is CASSKALRFGYEQYF. CDR3 DNA: TGTGCCAGCAGCAAAGCCCTTCGCTTTGGATACGAGCAGTACTTC.

This clonotype was picked up a small number of times. This sequence joins TRBV29-1 and TRBJ1-3; TRBD1 might be the D (5 bases). This CDR3 contains 14 residues. Trimming took off 2 bases at V and 2 bases at J, with 10 bases between the two ends. Germline V gene lookup returns CDR1 SQVTM and CDR2 ANQGSEA. The CDR3, as DNA: TGCAGCGTTGAACAGGGATCAGCTGGAAACACCATATATTTT. It yields the protein CSVEQGSAGNTIYF.

This clonotype was recorded a few times. The V and J genes are TRBV4-2 and TRBJ1-2; no reliable D call. Trimming removed 0 bases at V and 3 bases at J, with 11 bases between. Germline V gene sequence: CDR1 LGHNA, CDR2 YNFKEQ. The CDR3 totals 15 residues. CDR3 sequence (DNA): TGTGCCAGCAGCCAAGATTTAGGAGGGTACTATGGCTACACCTTC. Translated: CASSQDLGGYYGYTF.

This clonotype was found a few times. V is TRBV11-1 and J is TRBJ2-1; 11 bases are a match to TRBD2. This CDR3 contains 17 residues. Trimming at V came to 1 base and at J to 7 bases, leaving 9 bases not matched to a gene. Germline loops: CDR1 SGHAT, CDR2 FQDESV (reference sequence). The CDR3 nucleotides read TGTGCCAGCAGCTTAGAGGCCCGGGCTAGCGGGAGGAATGAGCAGTTCTTC. It specifies CASSLEARASGRNEQFF.

The genes are TRBV20-1 and TRBJ1-5; D call uncertain. CDR3 size: 14 residues. Trimming removed 3 bases from V and 3 bases from J, with 12 bases in between. Germline assignment: CDR1 DFQATT and CDR2 SNEGSKA (reference sequence). The CDR3 region has the DNA TGCAGTGCTAGCAACCCTGGGAACAATCAGCCCCAGCATTTT. Its translation: CSASNPGNNQPQHF.

V usage is TRBV27 and J usage is TRBJ2-3; D uncertain. The CDR3 runs to 15 residues. Trimming took off 3 bases at V and 5 bases at J, with 15 bases between the two ends. From germline, CDR1 is MNHEY and CDR2 SMNVEV (reference sequence). As DNA, the CDR3 is TGTGCCAGCAGTTTCCAAGCTTTAGCAGTAGATACGCAGTATTTT. Protein product: CASSFQALAVDTQYF.

The CDR3 reads CASSEPGDRGGPQHF. CDR3 DNA: TGTGCCAGCAGTGAACCCGGTGACCGGGGCGGGCCCCAGCATTTT. The genes are TRBV6-1 and TRBJ1-5; D might be TRBD1 (5 bases). V gave up 2 bases and J gave up 9 bases, with 17 bases separating them. Germline V gene sequence: CDR1 MNHNS, CDR2 SASEGT. The CDR3 totals 15 residues.

The chain carries TRBV12-3 or TRBV12-4 and TRBJ1-1; TRBD1 might be the D (5 bases). V lost 2 bases to trimming and J lost 6 bases, with 19 bases between them. This CDR3 is built from 16 residues. DNA for the CDR3: TGTGCCAGCAGTTTATTGAGCAGGGCAATCGGGGCTGAAGCTTTCTTT. It yields the protein CASSLLSRAIGAEAFF.